A single T cell receptor (beta chain) is shown here with its context. Its antigen is currently not known. No quality values exist for individual bases; no much larger clone is one base distant. This entry belongs to a study of blood T cell repertoires in COVID-19 (dated by TCRdb to 2020 to 2021). Context from the whole study: Collaborator samples came from the United States, Italy and Spain and covered acute and convalescent phases of COVID-19. The prospective study material was composed of cDNA or gDNA derived from T cells, B-cell-depleted T cells, or PBMCs. Subjects who had been exposed to COVID-19, were actively infected with it, or had recovered from it provided the deeply sampled blood TCRbeta repertoires that made up the dataset. A freely available public database, intended as a resource for researchers studying the immune response to SARS-CoV-2, is where the repertoires were released. Samples came from the ongoing ImmuneRACE study (first 160 participants) plus 1,254 subjects from 6 global collaborators. The sample metadata nearly always contained a de-identified subject ID, COVID-19 status, age in years and sex. Where available, HLA class I and class II types were obtained from metadata supplied by the sample provider rather than from assay-based typing. Summary of the overall study and its limitations: The quantity of clinical and demographic metadata differed by source and by participant and was supplied without curation.

Here V drops 3 bases and J drops 2 bases, and the junction holds 4 bases not matched to any gene. From the cysteine up to the phenylalanine, the CDR3 has a length of 15 residues. Left in the record is the CDR3 DNA by itself, 45 bases read in frame from the first base. CDR1 is given as MGHRA and CDR2 as YSYEKL, both from the germline V gene. Enrolling through a virtual design, the prospective study's participants ranged in age from roughly 18 to 90 years and lived across 24 United States geographic areas. To assign participants to cohorts, the prospective study relied on clinical history that participants themselves reported in a screening survey and a study questionnaire. For ImmuneRACE Cohort 3, a participant was defined as recovered based on two consecutive negative NP/OP PCR tests, clearance by a healthcare professional, or resolution of symptoms. Each participant in the prospective study had whole blood, serum and a nasopharyngeal or oropharyngeal swab collected by mobile phlebotomists. Additional blood draws and questionnaires over an approximately 2-month period could optionally be provided by prospective study participants. Blood samples from the prospective study were shipped frozen or at room temperature prior to DNA extraction.

TCRbeta CDR3 regions were amplified from genomic DNA by means of the immunoSEQ Assay, a bias-controlled multiplex PCR. The original pipeline was this. The number of nucleated cells in each sample was estimated by amplification of reference gene primers within the assay. Sequence reads were collapsed and filtered to measure the absolute abundance of every unique TCRbeta CDR3 rearrangement. Productive Simpson clonality was computed per sample as the square root of Simpson's diversity index over productive rearrangements. TCRdb re-hosts the immuneACCESS table, in-frame sequences only. Its copies lack some clones; in the studies checked, an unresolved V gene accounts for under half of them, and the cause for the rest is not known. V and J calls plus clone size are reproduced from that table; the DNA served to infer D and trimming. This sample is represented by over 250,000 clones; 85% to 90% of them were singletons. Together, the top ten hold 1.5% to 2% of the sample.

This sequence was found in a woman aged 60-75 years who had recovered from COVID-19. The chain uses TRBV4-1 and TRBJ2-3, with 8 central nucleotides matching TRBD2. Sequencing was done on a sample of PBMCs or T cells enriched from blood (not recorded which). The DNA sequence reads TGCGCCAGCAGCCAGTTTAGCGGGACCACAGATACGCAGTATTTT. Protein translation: CASSQFSGTTDTQYF.